This T cell receptor (beta chain) derives from a study of T cells in Graves' hyperthyroidism and ophthalmopathy. TCR beta CDR3 sequences were amplified from RNA transcripts. First-round RT-PCR with HTBI primers amplified the TCR CDR3 region. Via MiXCR, TCRdb re-called the multiplex PCR reads, giving one row per CDR3 protein. The repertoire consists of around 420,000 distinct CDR3 sequences, with around 15% occurring once and the leading ten covering 5.3%. This CDR3 spans 14 amino acids. V was pared by 4 bases and J by 6 bases, with 6 bases of the junction left unmatched. Germline CDR1 reads SGHRS; CDR2 reads YFSETQ.

This sequence joins TRBV5-1 and TRBJ2-2; the match to TRBD1 covers 7 bases. Sequences were obtained from blood. The receptor was isolated from a woman younger than 30 with Graves' hyperthyroidism. CDR3 bases: TGCGCCAGCAGCATGGGACAGCTTGCCGGGGAGCTGTTTTTT. This sequence encodes CASSMGQLAGELFF.